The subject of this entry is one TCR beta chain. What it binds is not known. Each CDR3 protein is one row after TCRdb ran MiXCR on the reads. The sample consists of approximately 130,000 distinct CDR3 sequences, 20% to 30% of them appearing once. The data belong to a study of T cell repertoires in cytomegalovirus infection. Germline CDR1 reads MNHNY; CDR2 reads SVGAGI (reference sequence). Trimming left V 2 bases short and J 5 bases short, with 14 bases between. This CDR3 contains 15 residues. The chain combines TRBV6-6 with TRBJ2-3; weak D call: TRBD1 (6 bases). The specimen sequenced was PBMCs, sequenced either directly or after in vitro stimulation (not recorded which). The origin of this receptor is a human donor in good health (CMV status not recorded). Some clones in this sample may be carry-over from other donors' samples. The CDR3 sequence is CASSYTPTGRDTQYF. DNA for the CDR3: TGTGCCAGCAGTTACACACCAACAGGGAGAGATACGCAGTATTTT.